These T cell receptor beta chains were read from a single sample in a study of cytomegalovirus exposure and HLA in healthy donors. TCRdb's table, derived via immunoSEQ multiplex PCR, lists solely in-frame clones and lacks some. Here the sample spans about 170,000 clones, around 96% being singletons. Sequencing input: PBMCs. The receptor source for this set is a young woman in good health and CMV-seronegative. CDR3s include the opening cysteine and the closing phenylalanine or tryptophan. The D gene is left open where the match is weak. Clone size, where shown, is once, few, many, or a class for clones that have expanded.

V	size	D	J	CDR3	DNA
TRBV5-1	NA	TRBD1	TRBJ2-1	CASSFGQGPYNEQFF	TGCGCCAGCAGCTTCGGACAGGGACCTTACAATGAGCAGTTCTTC
TRBV6-5	once	NA	TRBJ1-1	CASSRTANTEAFF	TGTGCCAGCAGCCGGACAGCGAACACTGAAGCTTTCTTT
TRBV11-2	NA	NA	TRBJ1-1	CASSFLGQGSTEAFF	TGTGCCAGCAGCTTTTTGGGTCAGGGTTCCACTGAAGCTTTCTTT
TRBV29-1	NA	TRBD1	TRBJ2-7	CSVDSGTGTEQYF	TGCAGCGTCGACTCCGGGACAGGGACCGAGCAGTACTTC
TRBV9	NA	NA	TRBJ2-7	CASSVAGGAGEQYF	TGTGCCAGCAGCGTAGCGGGGGGCGCCGGCGAGCAGTACTTC
TRBV16	NA	NA	TRBJ2-7	CASSQLGQAYEQYF	TGTGCCAGCAGCCAATTGGGACAAGCCTACGAGCAGTACTTC
TRBV6-5	NA	NA	TRBJ2-3	CASSTLAFTDTQYF	TGTGCCAGCAGTACCCTCGCGTTCACAGATACGCAGTATTTT
TRBV4-1	NA	TRBD1	TRBJ2-1	CASSQDIRQGREQFF	TGCGCCAGCAGCCAAGATATCCGACAGGGAAGGGAGCAGTTCTTC
TRBV6-6	NA	NA	TRBJ2-1	CASHIRGRELYNEQFF	TGTGCCAGCCATATCCGGGGGCGGGAGCTTTACAATGAGCAGTTCTTC
TRBV7-2	NA	TRBD1	TRBJ2-7	CASSPSDRGTYEQYF	TGTGCCAGCAGCCCCTCGGACAGGGGTACCTACGAGCAGTACTTC
TRBV6-5	NA	TRBD2	TRBJ2-5	CASSFAGGQETQYF	TGTGCCAGCAGTTTCGCGGGGGGGCAAGAGACCCAGTACTTC
TRBV7-9	NA	TRBD2	TRBJ2-4	CASSLEAGGLENIQYF	TGTGCCAGCAGCTTAGAAGCGGGGGGTTTGGAAAACATTCAGTACTTC
TRBV5-1	NA	TRBD1	TRBJ2-3	CASSPGQADTQYF	TGCGCCAGCAGCCCGGGACAGGCAGATACGCAGTATTTT
TRBV10-3	NA	NA	TRBJ2-2	CASLSGINTGELFF	TGTGCCAGCCTTTCAGGGATCAACACCGGGGAGCTGTTTTTT
TRBV18	NA	NA	TRBJ2-5	CASSPLLQGGETQYF	TGTGCCAGCTCACCACTTCTACAGGGCGGGGAGACCCAGTACTTC
TRBV4-2	NA	TRBD1	TRBJ1-6	CASSRTGESPLHF	TGTGCCAGCAGCCGGACAGGGGAATCACCCCTCCACTTT
TRBV6-5	NA	TRBD1	TRBJ1-6	CASSYSIQGAGSPLHF	TGTGCCAGCAGTTACTCGATACAGGGGGCAGGTTCACCCCTCCACTTT
TRBV10-1	NA	NA	TRBJ1-5	CASSDAQRVQPQHF	TGCGCCAGCAGTGATGCACAGAGGGTTCAGCCCCAGCATTTT
TRBV11-2	NA	TRBD1	TRBJ1-2	CASSPGTANYGYTF	TGTGCCAGCAGCCCAGGGACAGCTAACTATGGCTACACCTTC
TRBV29-1	NA	NA	TRBJ2-7	CSVILSYEQYF	TGCAGCGTCATTCTATCCTACGAGCAGTACTTC
TRBV2	NA	NA	TRBJ1-1	CASRVEGENTEAFF	TGTGCCAGCAGGGTCGAGGGAGAGAACACTGAAGCTTTCTTT
TRBV7-2	NA	TRBD1	TRBJ2-7	CASSSRTGVSEQYF	TGTGCCAGCAGCTCTAGGACAGGGGTGAGCGAGCAGTACTTC
TRBV28	NA	NA	TRBJ1-1	CASSFRSTEAFF	TGTGCCAGCAGCTTCCGTAGCACTGAAGCTTTCTTT
TRBV5-1	NA	NA	TRBJ1-4	CASSFNRDEKLFF	TGCGCCAGCAGCTTTAACAGGGATGAAAAACTGTTTTTT
TRBV25-1	NA	NA	TRBJ1-1	CASSEFGGSTEAFF	TGTGCCAGCAGTGAATTCGGAGGCTCTACTGAAGCTTTCTTT
TRBV5-6	NA	NA	TRBJ1-3	CASSLGPGSGNTIYF	TGTGCCAGCAGCTTGGGACCCGGGTCTGGAAACACCATATATTTT
TRBV18	NA	NA	TRBJ1-3	CASSRSGSSGNTIYF	TGTGCCAGCTCAAGGTCCGGGAGCTCTGGAAACACCATATATTTT
TRBV29-1	NA	NA	TRBJ1-1	CSVEDQDKNTEAFF	TGCAGCGTTGAAGACCAGGACAAAAACACTGAAGCTTTCTTT
TRBV10-3	NA	NA	TRBJ2-5	CAISPGGGGARETQYF	TGTGCCATCAGTCCTGGAGGAGGGGGGGCGCGGGAGACCCAGTACTTC
TRBV4-1	NA	TRBD2	TRBJ2-5	CASSLGGGGIQETQYF	TGCGCCAGCAGCCTGGGGGGCGGGGGGATCCAAGAGACCCAGTACTTC
TRBV13	NA	TRBD1	TRBJ2-1	CASSSRAGTGIYNEQFF	TGTGCCAGCAGCTCTAGGGCCGGGACAGGTATTTACAATGAGCAGTTCTTC
TRBV7-2	NA	NA	TRBJ1-2	CASRNAPGSYGYTF	TGTGCCAGCAGGAACGCCCCGGGTTCCTATGGCTACACCTTC
TRBV12-5	NA	TRBD1	TRBJ1-6	CASGLATDRGWNSPLHF	TGTGCTAGTGGTTTGGCAACAGACAGGGGATGGAATTCACCCCTCCACTTT
TRBV10-1	NA	NA	TRBJ2-6	CASSEEGESSSGANVLTF	TGCGCCAGCAGTGAAGAGGGGGAGTCCTCCTCTGGGGCCAACGTCCTGACTTTC
TRBV9	NA	NA	TRBJ2-1	CASSVEGGLYNEQFF	TGTGCCAGCAGCGTAGAGGGGGGGCTGTACAATGAGCAGTTCTTC
TRBV4-3	NA	TRBD2	TRBJ2-7	CASSQEPPGGTSSYEQYF	TGCGCCAGCAGCCAAGAGCCCCCCGGCGGGACTAGCTCCTACGAGCAGTACTTC
TRBV4-2	NA	NA	TRBJ2-5	CASSQVKSGDTKETQYF	TGTGCCAGCAGCCAAGTTAAGTCCGGCGATACTAAAGAGACCCAGTACTTC
TRBV7-8	once	TRBD1	TRBJ1-2	CASSRDRGQGDGYTF	TGTGCCAGCAGCCGAGACAGGGGGCAAGGGGATGGCTACACCTTC
TRBV7-6	once	TRBD2	TRBJ2-5	CASSLTSGGTETQYF	TGTGCCAGCAGCTTGACTAGCGGGGGGACGGAGACCCAGTACTTC
TRBV9	NA	TRBD1	TRBJ2-2	CASSPRTGTNTGELFF	TGTGCCAGCAGCCCCCGGACAGGAACGAACACCGGGGAGCTGTTTTTT
TRBV18	NA	TRBD1	TRBJ1-5	CASSPGTGNQPQHF	TGTGCCAGCTCACCTGGGACAGGGAATCAGCCCCAGCATTTT
TRBV5-6	NA	NA	TRBJ1-3	CASSFVRGSGNTIYF	TGTGCCAGCAGCTTCGTCAGGGGATCGGGAAACACCATATATTTT
TRBV5-5	NA	NA	TRBJ1-1	CASSFTPGDNAEAFF	TGTGCCAGCAGCTTCACACCCGGGGATAATGCTGAAGCTTTCTTT
TRBV27	once	NA	TRBJ2-7	CASSRPDSRYEQYF	TGTGCCAGCTCGCGACCCGACAGCCGGTACGAGCAGTACTTC
TRBV7-3	once	TRBD1	TRBJ2-7	CASSPTGTGDYEQYF	TGTGCCAGCAGCCCCACCGGGACAGGGGATTACGAGCAGTACTTC
TRBV6-5	NA	TRBD1	TRBJ2-7	CASSFGQELLYEQYF	TGTGCCAGCAGTTTCGGACAGGAATTGCTGTACGAGCAGTACTTC
TRBV7-2	once	TRBD2	TRBJ2-7	CASSQSKAGGQYEQYF	TGTGCCAGCAGCCAATCCAAAGCGGGGGGTCAGTACGAGCAGTACTTC
TRBV4-1	NA	NA	TRBJ1-5	CASSQVGGRGYYNNQPQHF	TGCGCCAGCAGCCAAGTAGGGGGAAGGGGATACTATAACAATCAGCCCCAGCATTTT
TRBV6-1	once	TRBD1	TRBJ1-1	CASRQGLPNTEAFF	TGTGCCAGCAGACAGGGGCTACCGAACACTGAAGCTTTCTTT
TRBV5-1	NA	NA	TRBJ1-1	CASSLATGSRGTEAFF	TGCGCCAGCAGCTTGGCCACTGGAAGCCGGGGCACTGAAGCTTTCTTT
TRBV7-4	NA	TRBD1	TRBJ2-4	CASSPSVGTGLGLRLAKNIQYF	TGTGCCAGCAGCCCATCGGTGGGGACAGGGCTGGGTCTTAGGCTAGCCAAAAACATTCAGTACTTC
TRBV6-1	NA	NA	TRBJ1-5	CASSEADRDQPQHF	TGTGCCAGCAGTGAAGCGGACAGAGATCAGCCCCAGCATTTT
TRBV7-9	NA	NA	TRBJ2-1	CASRNADSYNEQFF	TGTGCCAGCAGGAACGCGGATTCTTACAATGAGCAGTTCTTC
TRBV27	NA	TRBD2	TRBJ2-1	CASSFLAGGLNEQFF	TGTGCCAGCAGTTTTCTAGCGGGGGGTTTAAATGAGCAGTTCTTC
TRBV4-2	NA	TRBD2	TRBJ2-3	CASSQDRLAASSTDTQYF	TGTGCCAGCAGCCAAGATCGGCTAGCGGCCTCTAGCACAGATACGCAGTATTTT
TRBV7-2	NA	NA	TRBJ2-1	CASSSFRDYEQFF	TGTGCCAGCAGCTCCTTTAGAGACTATGAGCAGTTCTTC